This T cell receptor (beta chain) was profiled in a study of T cells in Graves' hyperthyroidism and ophthalmopathy. The CDR3 has 13 amino acids. Deletions cut 6 bases from V and 5 bases from J, with 13 bases between. Germline V lookup: CDR1 SNHLY, CDR2 FYNNEI. The sample holds many counts of this clonotype. Its antigen remains unidentified. Findings of the study overall: Most thyroid clonotypes expanded above 0.001 appeared in blood too.

Researchers amplified the TCR beta CDR3 regions from RNA transcripts. The HTBI set primed first-round TCR CDR3 RT-PCR. TCRdb passed the multiplex PCR reads through MiXCR, listing each CDR3 protein once. The sample records approximately 330,000 distinct CDR3 sequences, 21% being singletons. This rearrangement joins TRBV2 to TRBJ2-5; D tentatively reads TRBD1 or TRBD2 (6 bases each). The sequenced material came from blood. The receptor was derived from a woman aged 50 to 60 with Graves' hyperthyroidism. This CDR3 reads CASRRGAGETQYF. As DNA, the CDR3 is TGTGCCAGCAGGAGGGGGGCCGGGGAGACCCAGTACTTC.